Presented here are 10 T cell receptor beta chains from one specimen sequenced in a study of shared T cell receptors in the human thymus. Generated by immunoSEQ multiplex PCR, the TCRdb table keeps only in-frame clones and is missing some. The data hold 500,000 to 550,000 clones, with approximately 80% observed a single time. Another study also made use of these data, one on human thymus T cells.

The sequencing input was thymocytes. These receptors were collected from a boy less than two years old with a congenital heart defect.

The chain recombines TRBV27 with TRBJ2-7; TRBD1 aligns across 10 bases. This CDR3 spans 14 amino acids. CDR1 MNHEY and CDR2 SMNVEV come from the germline V gene (reference sequence). Losses at the gene ends were 5 bases for V and 2 bases for J; bases not matched to a gene: 3. The CDR3 coding sequence is TGTGCCAGCAGTCCAGACAGGGGGCCCTACGAGCAGTACTTC. Its translation is CASSPDRGPYEQYF.

This chain links TRBV27 with TRBJ2-3; 7 bases match TRBD2. Losses at the gene ends were 6 bases for V and 6 bases for J; bases not matched to a gene: 12. The CDR3 totals 15 residues. Looked up from germline, CDR1 is MNHEY and CDR2 is SMNVEV (reference sequence). In nucleotides, the CDR3 is TGTGCCAGCAGCAGCAGCGGGATGGAGTTCGATACGCAGTATTTT. Its translation is CASSSSGMEFDTQYF.

This clone was counted a single time. The chain combines TRBV7-2 with TRBJ2-2, with unresolved D. With 5 bases removed from V and 9 bases from J, the gap between germline ends came to 16 bases. Germline assignment: CDR1 SGHTA and CDR2 FQGNSA. There are 14 residues in the CDR3. The CDR3 region has the DNA TGTGCCAGCAGCACAGCCCTACAAACTCGGGAGCTGTTTTTT. It specifies CASSTALQTRELFF. Full variable domain (rest looked up from reference TRBV7-2 and TRBJ2-2): GAGVSQSPSNKVTEKGKDVELRCDPISGHTALYWYRQSLGQGLEFLIYFQGNSAPDKSGLPSDRFSAERTGGSVSTLTIQRTQQEDSAVYLCASSTALQTRELFFGEGSRLTVL.

This clone showed up just a few times. The chain joins TRBV10-3 to TRBJ2-7; 8 bases are shared with TRBD1. CDR1 is ENHRY and CDR2 is SYGVKD in the germline V gene. CDR3 length: 16 residues. The junction had 10 bases not matched to a gene; V was cut back by 5 bases and J by 1 base. The CDR3 coding sequence is TGTGCCATCAGTCAGGAGGACAGGGTGTTTTCCTACGAGCAGTACTTC. Translated, it gives CAISQEDRVFSYEQYF.

This clone appeared a few times. The chain joins TRBV5-4 to TRBJ1-1; perhaps TRBD1 as D (5 bases). Germline V lookup: CDR1 SGHNT, CDR2 YYREEE (reference sequence). The ends were cut back, 3 bases at V and 6 bases at J, with 15 bases in the middle. This CDR3 is 14 amino acids long. The CDR3 DNA reads as TGTGCCAGCAGCTCGGAAGGGCGGGGGGCTGAAGCTTTCTTT. Its protein is CASSSEGRGAEAFF.

The rearrangement uses TRBV5-8 and TRBJ2-7; 10 nucleotides agree with TRBD1. The J segment lost 6 bases and the V segment lost 8 bases, leaving 14 bases of the junction unmatched. Germline V gene sequence: CDR1 SGHTS, CDR2 YDEGEE. This CDR3 spans 15 amino acids. CDR3 region: CARPPSGQGFREQYF. The CDR3 bases are TGTGCCAGGCCGCCATCGGGACAGGGGTTCCGCGAGCAGTACTTC.

J is TRBJ2-5 and V is TRBV2, with D perhaps TRBD2 (7 bases). The germline CDR1 and CDR2 sequences are SNHLY and FYNNEI. V was shortened by 9 bases and J by 1 base, with 18 bases between the two germline ends. There are 15 residues in the CDR3. CDR3 DNA: TGTGCCAGTCCCGCGGGCGGGGGCATCCAAGAGACCCAGTACTTC. Its protein product is CASPAGGGIQETQYF.

The chain carries TRBV6-1 and TRBJ2-7, with 11 bases aligning to TRBD1. Losses at the gene ends were 6 bases for V and 2 bases for J; bases not matched to a gene: 6. Germline V CDR1 and CDR2: MNHNS, SASEGT. CDR3 length: 15 residues. CDR3 sequence: CASSPGTGGPYEQYF. As DNA, the CDR3 is TGTGCCAGCAGCCCGGGGACAGGGGGTCCCTACGAGCAGTACTTC.

This chain joins TRBV7-9 and TRBJ1-2; TRBD1 matches 9 bases. Losses at the gene ends were 5 bases for V and 4 bases for J; bases not matched to a gene: 8. CDR1 is SEHNR and CDR2 is FQNEAQ in the germline V gene (reference sequence). The CDR3 length is 15 residues. This CDR3 reads CASSLGQGRTYGYTF. Here the CDR3 DNA reads TGTGCCAGCAGCCTAGGACAGGGGCGCACCTATGGCTACACCTTC.

This clone was counted a single time. The CDR3 is CASSQDRTGSSGNTIYF. The CDR3, as DNA: TGCGCCAGCAGCCAAGATCGGACAGGGAGCTCTGGAAACACCATATATTTT. The chain is built from TRBV4-1 and TRBJ1-3, with 8 bases fitting TRBD1. V dropped 0 bases and J dropped 0; count of bases not matched to a gene: 4. The germline V gene has CDR1 MGHRA and CDR2 YSYEKL. The CDR3 consists of 17 residues.